This TCR beta chain was found in a study of cytomegalovirus exposure and HLA in healthy donors. Study-wide background: Inside one of the first data releases sat roughly 80 million unique TCRs taken from HLA-typed donors.

Study-level points and caveats: In a later analysis, TCR association rates varied by HLA locus: DRB1 most, HLA-C fewest.

Both 60 Vbeta primers and 13 Jbeta primers went into the PCR. Profiled with immunoSEQ multiplex PCR; TCRdb holds only in-frame clones, not every one. Found here are about 150,000 clones, over 80% of them singletons; the top ten hold around 6.5%. On this clone: Its matching antigen is unknown.

Sequencing was performed on PBMCs. This sequence was found in a male donor in good health and CMV-seropositive.

The CDR3: CASSLGEGSDGYTF. The DNA for the CDR3 is TGCGCCAGCAGCTTGGGGGAGGGATCGGATGGCTACACCTTC. The chain recombines TRBV5-1 with TRBJ1-2; no definite D call. Germline CDR1 is SGHRS and CDR2 is YFSETQ. Trimming took 0 bases from V and 6 from J, leaving 12 bases between them. The CDR3 is 14 residues long.